Listed below are T cell receptor beta chains from one sample, sequenced in a study of T cell repertoires in cytomegalovirus infection. MiXCR, applied by TCRdb to the reads, yields one record per CDR3 protein. The sample lists around 530,000 distinct CDR3 sequences, more than 25% occurring once. The sequencing input was PBMCs. The origin of the receptors is a human donor in good health (CMV status not recorded). Some clones in this sample may be carry-over from other donors' samples. Both conserved end residues are part of each CDR3.

v_gene	j_gene	CDR3aa
TRBV2	TRBJ2-5	CASRWLYETQYF
TRBV7-8	TRBJ2-3	CASSLFPGDTQYF
TRBV19	TRBJ2-2	CASSIEGQVNTGELFF
TRBV7-2	TRBJ1-5	CASSLTGQPQHF
TRBV5-4	TRBJ2-3	CASSGAASRSDTQYF
TRBV12-3/TRBV12-4	TRBJ1-5	CASSFAQGGNQPQHF
TRBV4-1	TRBJ2-1	CASREPRGSSYNEQFF
TRBV30	TRBJ1-2	CASGVAGYTF
TRBV11-3	TRBJ2-1	CASSYSDSYNEQFF
TRBV11-2	TRBJ2-7	CASSLGQNQYF
TRBV7-2	TRBJ2-1	CASSPGPYRHNEQFF
TRBV6-5	TRBJ2-7	CASSYSVLAGGAYEQYF
TRBV5-5	TRBJ2-3	CASIPTSLWSDTQYF
TRBV4-1	TRBJ1-2	CASSQDLAAVWDGYTF
TRBV7-2	TRBJ2-5	CASSAQTSGYQETQYF
TRBV10-3	TRBJ2-3	CAISGRGQGARDTQYF
TRBV11-3	TRBJ1-4	CASSHGGEKLFF
TRBV4-1	TRBJ2-2	CASSPAPTGGIGTGELFF
TRBV14	TRBJ2-7	CASSQVRGLVIFEQYF
TRBV7-2	TRBJ2-3	CASSLVGGLTDTQYF
TRBV5-1	TRBJ1-6	CASSPGQSSYNSPLHF
TRBV12-3/TRBV12-4	TRBJ1-5	CASSLQGLGQPQHF
TRBV6-5	TRBJ2-3	CASSYSFPAGGPPQYF
TRBV27	TRBJ2-5	CASSYTGLEETQYF
TRBV15	TRBJ2-2	CATSRDSWESGELFF
TRBV7-6	TRBJ1-6	CASSLEADNSPLHF
TRBV7-4	TRBJ1-1	CASSLQGQTEAFF
TRBV19	TRBJ2-1	CASSNPGAVNEQFF
TRBV5-1	TRBJ2-2	CASRERNTGELFF
TRBV18	TRBJ2-1	CASSPLASGRMNEQFF
TRBV24-1	TRBJ1-1	CATRGRSEAFF
TRBV9	TRBJ2-1	CASSSSGSGGSNEQFF
TRBV19	TRBJ2-3	CASSKQGLAGDRDTQYF
TRBV24-1	TRBJ2-1	CASSGSGRGWDEQFF
TRBV4-1	TRBJ2-7	CASSQAGTRGEQYF
TRBV6-2/TRBV6-3	TRBJ1-5	CASSYMSGALMPQHF
TRBV7-8	TRBJ2-5	CASSLVAGGYQETQYF
TRBV19	TRBJ2-5	CASSPSGQGGETQYF
TRBV12-3/TRBV12-4	TRBJ2-5	CASRVQGEGETQYF
TRBV6-2/TRBV6-3	TRBJ2-1	CASSYRPAGGGGEQFF
TRBV9	TRBJ2-4	CASSVGSSLVGDIQYF
TRBV19	TRBJ2-7	CASSIDLSSSYEQYF
TRBV4-1	TRBJ2-3	CASSQAAGGGTDTQYF
TRBV29-1	TRBJ2-3	CSVESGSTDTQYF
TRBV7-2	TRBJ2-3	CASSPDEPPDTQYF
TRBV12-3/TRBV12-4	TRBJ2-4	CASSLERALAKNIQYF
TRBV5-4	TRBJ1-2	CASSFTGERYGYTF
TRBV11-2	TRBJ2-3	CASSSGGGKLSAQYF
TRBV3-1	TRBJ1-2	CASSGPGDYGYTF
TRBV20-1	TRBJ2-5	CSARDVSIGGRQGQETQYF
TRBV29-1	TRBJ2-2	CSVVGRGQNTGELFF
TRBV28	TRBJ2-2	CASRRDSEAGELFF
TRBV7-6	TRBJ2-7	CASSPDGYEQYF
TRBV20-1	TRBJ1-5	CSANARGDGSNQPQHF
TRBV6-5	TRBJ1-1	CASSYSGTGVSNTEAFF